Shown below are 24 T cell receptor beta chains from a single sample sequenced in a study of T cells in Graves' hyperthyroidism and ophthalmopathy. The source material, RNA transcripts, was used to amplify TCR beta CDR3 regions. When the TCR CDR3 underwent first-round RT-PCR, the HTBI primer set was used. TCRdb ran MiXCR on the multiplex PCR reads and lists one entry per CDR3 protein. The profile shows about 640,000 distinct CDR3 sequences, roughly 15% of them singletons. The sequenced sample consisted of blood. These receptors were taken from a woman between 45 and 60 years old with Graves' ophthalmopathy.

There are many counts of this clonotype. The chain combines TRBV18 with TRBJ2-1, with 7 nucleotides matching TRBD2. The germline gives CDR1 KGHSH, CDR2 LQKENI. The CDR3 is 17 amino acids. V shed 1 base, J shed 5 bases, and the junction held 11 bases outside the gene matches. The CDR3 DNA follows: TGTGCCAGCTCACCACGGTTCGCGGGGGTCGTGAACAATGAGCAGTTCTTC. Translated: CASSPRFAGVVNNEQFF. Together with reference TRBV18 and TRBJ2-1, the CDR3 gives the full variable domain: NAGVMQNPRHLVRRRGQEARLRCSPMKGHSHVYWYRQLPEEGLKFMVYLQKENIIDESGMPKERFSAEFPKEGPSILRIQQVVRGDSAAYFCASSPRFAGVVNNEQFFGPGTRLTVL.

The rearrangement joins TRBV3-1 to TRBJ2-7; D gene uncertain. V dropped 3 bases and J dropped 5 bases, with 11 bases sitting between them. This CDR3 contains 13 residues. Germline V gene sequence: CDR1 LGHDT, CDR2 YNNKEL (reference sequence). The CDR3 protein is CASSHLKGHEQYF. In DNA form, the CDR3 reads TGTGCCAGCAGCCATCTAAAGGGCCACGAGCAGTACTTC.

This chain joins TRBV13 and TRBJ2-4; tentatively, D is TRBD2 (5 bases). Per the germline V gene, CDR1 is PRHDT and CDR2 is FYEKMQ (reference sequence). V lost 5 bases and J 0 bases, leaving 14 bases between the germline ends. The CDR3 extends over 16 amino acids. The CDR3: CASSTLANLAKNIQYF. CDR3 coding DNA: TGTGCCAGCAGCACCTTAGCGAACCTAGCCAAAAACATTCAGTACTTC.

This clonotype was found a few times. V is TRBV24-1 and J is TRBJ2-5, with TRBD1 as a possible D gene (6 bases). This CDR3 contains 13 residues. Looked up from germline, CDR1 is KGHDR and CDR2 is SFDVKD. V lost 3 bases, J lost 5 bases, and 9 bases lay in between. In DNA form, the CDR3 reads TGTGCCACCAGTGATCAGGGGCGGGAGACCCAGTACTTC. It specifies CATSDQGRETQYF.

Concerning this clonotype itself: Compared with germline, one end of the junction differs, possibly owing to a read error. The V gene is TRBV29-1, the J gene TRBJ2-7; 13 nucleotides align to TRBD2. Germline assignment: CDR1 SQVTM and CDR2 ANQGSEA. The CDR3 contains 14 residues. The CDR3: CSVEGLAGFYEQHF. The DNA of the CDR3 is TGCAGCGTCGAGGGACTAGCGGGATTTTACGAGCAGCACTTC.

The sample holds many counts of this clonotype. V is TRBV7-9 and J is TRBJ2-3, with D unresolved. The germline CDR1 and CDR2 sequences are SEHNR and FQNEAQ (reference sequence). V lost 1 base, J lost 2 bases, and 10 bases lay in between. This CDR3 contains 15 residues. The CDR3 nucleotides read TGTGCCAGCAGCTTAGGACGGGCGCCCACAGATACGCAGTATTTT. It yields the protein CASSLGRAPTDTQYF. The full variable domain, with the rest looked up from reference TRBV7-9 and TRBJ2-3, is DTGVSQNPRHKITKRGQNVTFRCDPISEHNRLYWYRQTLGQGPEFLTYFQNEAQLEKSRLLSDRFSAERPKGSFSTLEIQRTEQGDSAMYLCASSLGRAPTDTQYFGPGTRLTVL.

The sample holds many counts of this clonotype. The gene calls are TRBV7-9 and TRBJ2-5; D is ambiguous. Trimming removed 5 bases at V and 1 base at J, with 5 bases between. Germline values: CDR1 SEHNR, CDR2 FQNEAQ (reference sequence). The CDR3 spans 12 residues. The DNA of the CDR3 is TGTGCCAGCAGCCCCACCCAAGAGACCCAGTACTTC. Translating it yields CASSPTQETQYF. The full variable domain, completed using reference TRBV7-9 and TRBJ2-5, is DTGVSQNPRHKITKRGQNVTFRCDPISEHNRLYWYRQTLGQGPEFLTYFQNEAQLEKSRLLSDRFSAERPKGSFSTLEIQRTEQGDSAMYLCASSPTQETQYFGPGTRLLVL.

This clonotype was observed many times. The CDR3 bases are TGTGCCAGCAGCTTTGCGGGGCCGTGGGAGCAGTACTTC. Translation gives CASSFAGPWEQYF. The chain combines TRBV28 with TRBJ2-7; maybe TRBD2 (6 bases). Trimming pared 6 bases from V and 7 bases from J, leaving 16 bases between. Germline-derived CDR1 and CDR2 are MDHEN and SYDVKM. The CDR3 has 13 residues.

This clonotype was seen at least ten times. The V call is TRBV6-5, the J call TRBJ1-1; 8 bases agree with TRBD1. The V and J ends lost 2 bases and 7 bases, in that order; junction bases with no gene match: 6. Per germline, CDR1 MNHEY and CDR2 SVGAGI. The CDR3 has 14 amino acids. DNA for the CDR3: TGTGCCAGCAGTTACACCCAGGGGGCTGGTGAAGCTTTCTTT. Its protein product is CASSYTQGAGEAFF.

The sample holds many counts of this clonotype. In nucleotides, the CDR3 is TGTGCCAGCAGTTTATCGGGGGGGAGCTCCTATAATTCACCCCTCCACTTT. Encoded protein: CASSLSGGSSYNSPLHF. V usage is TRBV28 and J usage is TRBJ1-6; TRBD1 might be the D (5 bases). Per the germline V gene, CDR1 is MDHEN and CDR2 is SYDVKM. Trimming stripped 1 base from V and 0 bases from J, with 10 bases between. The CDR3 loop spans 17 amino acids. The complete variable domain, with remaining parts taken from reference TRBV28 and TRBJ1-6, reads DVKVTQSSRYLVKRTGEKVFLECVQDMDHENMFWYRQDPGLGLRLIYFSYDVKMKEKGDIPEGYSVSREKKERFSLILESASTNQTSMYLCASSLSGGSSYNSPLHFGNGTRLTVT.

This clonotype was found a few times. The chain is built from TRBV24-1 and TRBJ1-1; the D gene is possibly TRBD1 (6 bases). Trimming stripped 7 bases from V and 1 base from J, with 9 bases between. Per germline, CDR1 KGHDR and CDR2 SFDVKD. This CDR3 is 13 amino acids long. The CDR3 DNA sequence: TGTGCCACCAGCGGCAGGGGGAACACTGAAGCTTTCTTT. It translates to CATSGRGNTEAFF.

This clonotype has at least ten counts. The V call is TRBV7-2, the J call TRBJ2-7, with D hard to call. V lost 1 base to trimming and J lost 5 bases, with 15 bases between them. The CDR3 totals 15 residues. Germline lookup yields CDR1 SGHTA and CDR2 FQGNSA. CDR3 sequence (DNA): TGTGCCAGCAGCTTAGGGGGTCGGTCGGTGGACGAGCAGTACTTC. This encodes CASSLGGRSVDEQYF.

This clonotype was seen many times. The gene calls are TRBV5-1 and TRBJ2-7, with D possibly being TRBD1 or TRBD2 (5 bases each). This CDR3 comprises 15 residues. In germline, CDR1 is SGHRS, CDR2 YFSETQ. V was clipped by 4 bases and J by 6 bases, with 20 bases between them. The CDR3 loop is CASSLDGTDLPEQYF. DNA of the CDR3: TGCGCCAGCAGCCTAGACGGGACCGACCTCCCCGAGCAGTACTTC.

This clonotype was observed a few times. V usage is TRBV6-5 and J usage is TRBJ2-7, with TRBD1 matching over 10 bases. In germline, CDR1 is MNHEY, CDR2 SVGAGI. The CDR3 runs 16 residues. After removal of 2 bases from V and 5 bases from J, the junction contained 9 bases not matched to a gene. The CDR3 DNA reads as TGTGCCAGCAGTTACGCCCGGACAGGGGGGGCCAACGAGCAGTACTTC. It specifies CASSYARTGGANEQYF.

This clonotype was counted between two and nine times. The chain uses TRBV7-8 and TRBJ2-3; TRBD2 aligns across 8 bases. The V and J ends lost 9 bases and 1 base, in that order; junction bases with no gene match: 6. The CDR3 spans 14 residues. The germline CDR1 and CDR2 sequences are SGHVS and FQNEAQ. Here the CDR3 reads CASELAEGTDTQYF. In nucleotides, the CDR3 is TGTGCCAGTGAACTAGCGGAGGGCACAGATACGCAGTATTTT.

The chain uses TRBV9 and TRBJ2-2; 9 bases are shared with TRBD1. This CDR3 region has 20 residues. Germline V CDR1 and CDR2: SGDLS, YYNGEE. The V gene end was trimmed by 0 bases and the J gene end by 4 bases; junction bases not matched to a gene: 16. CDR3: CASSVAAGTGSFTPTGELFF. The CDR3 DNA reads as TGTGCCAGCAGCGTAGCCGCAGGGACAGGGTCCTTCACCCCCACCGGGGAGCTGTTTTTT.

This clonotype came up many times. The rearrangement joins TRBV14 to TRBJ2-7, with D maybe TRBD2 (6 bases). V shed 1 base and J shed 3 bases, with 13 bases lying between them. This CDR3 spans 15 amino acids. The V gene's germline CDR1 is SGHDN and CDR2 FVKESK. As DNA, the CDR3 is TGTGCCAGCAGCCAAGGGTACGGGAGTGGCTACGAGCAGTACTTC. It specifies CASSQGYGSGYEQYF.

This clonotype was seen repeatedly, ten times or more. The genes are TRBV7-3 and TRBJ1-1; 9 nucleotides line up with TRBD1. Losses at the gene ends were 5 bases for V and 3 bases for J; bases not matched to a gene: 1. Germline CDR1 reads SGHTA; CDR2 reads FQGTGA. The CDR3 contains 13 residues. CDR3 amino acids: CASSTGGHTEAFF. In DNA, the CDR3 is TGTGCCAGCAGCACAGGGGGCCACACTGAAGCTTTCTTT.

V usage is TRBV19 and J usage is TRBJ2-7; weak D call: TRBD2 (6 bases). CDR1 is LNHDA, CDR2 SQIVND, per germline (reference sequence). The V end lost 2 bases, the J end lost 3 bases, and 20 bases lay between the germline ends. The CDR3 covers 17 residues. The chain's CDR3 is CASSISPGTHSYYEQYF. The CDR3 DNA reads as TGTGCCAGTAGTATATCCCCCGGGACTCACAGCTACTACGAGCAGTACTTC.

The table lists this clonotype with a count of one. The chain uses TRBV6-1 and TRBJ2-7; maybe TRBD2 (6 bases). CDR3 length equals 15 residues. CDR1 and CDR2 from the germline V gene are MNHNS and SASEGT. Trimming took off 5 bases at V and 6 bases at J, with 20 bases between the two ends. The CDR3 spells CASSPQPARGSEQYF. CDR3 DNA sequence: TGTGCCAGCAGTCCCCAGCCGGCCCGGGGGAGCGAGCAGTACTTC.

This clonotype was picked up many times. The CDR3 reads CASSPLAGLTDTQYF. The CDR3, as DNA: TGTGCCAGCTCACCACTAGCGGGGCTCACGGATACGCAGTATTTT. V and J are TRBV18 and TRBJ2-3; 8 nucleotides line up with TRBD2. The CDR3 extends over 15 amino acids. The ends lost 1 base at V and 6 bases at J; junction bases unmatched: 6. The germline V gene encodes CDR1 KGHSH and CDR2 LQKENI.

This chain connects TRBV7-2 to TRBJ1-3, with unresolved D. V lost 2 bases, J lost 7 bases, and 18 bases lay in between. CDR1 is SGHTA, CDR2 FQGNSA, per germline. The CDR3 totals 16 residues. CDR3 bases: TGTGCCAGCAGCTTACGGAGAGCCGATGAGTGGAACACCATATATTTT. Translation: CASSLRRADEWNTIYF.

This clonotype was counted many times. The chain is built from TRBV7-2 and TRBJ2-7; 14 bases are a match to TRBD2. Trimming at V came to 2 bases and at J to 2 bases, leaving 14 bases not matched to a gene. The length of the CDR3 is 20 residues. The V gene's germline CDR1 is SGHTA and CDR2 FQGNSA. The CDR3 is CASSLRSGGWTSGRPYEQYF. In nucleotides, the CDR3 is TGTGCCAGCAGCTTAAGGTCTGGGGGATGGACTAGCGGGAGGCCCTACGAGCAGTACTTC.

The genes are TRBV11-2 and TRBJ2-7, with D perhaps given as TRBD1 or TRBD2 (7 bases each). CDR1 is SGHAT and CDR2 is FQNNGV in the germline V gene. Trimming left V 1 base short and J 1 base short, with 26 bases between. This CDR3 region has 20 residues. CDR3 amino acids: CASSLVKVTGPGLTSYEQYF. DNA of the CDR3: TGTGCCAGCAGCTTAGTCAAAGTGACAGGGCCGGGACTAACGTCCTACGAGCAGTACTTC.